The rows below give T cell receptor beta chains drawn from one sample of a study of shared clonotypes between healthy human individuals. Only in-frame clones appear in the TCRdb table, and some are missing; sequencing was by immunoSEQ multiplex PCR. The data show about 380,000 clones, about 97% seen once. The sequenced sample was memory CD8+ T cells sorted from blood. The receptors derive from a young man in good health. Each CDR3 is given with its conserved first and last residue. Each record gives: V gene, D gene, J gene, CDR3 DNA, CDR3 protein. The D gene is left open where the match is weak.

v_gene: TRBV27
d_gene: NA
j_gene: TRBJ2-3
CDR3nt: TGTGCCAGCAGTCGATTACAGGGACTACATAGCACAGATACGCAGTATTTT
CDR3aa: CASSRLQGLHSTDTQYF

v_gene: TRBV10-2
d_gene: NA
j_gene: TRBJ2-3
CDR3nt: TGCGCCTCCACTGGGCCACAGGGTCCACGCAGTGAATATTTT
CDR3aa: CASTGPQGPRSEYF

v_gene: TRBV5-6
d_gene: NA
j_gene: TRBJ1-4
CDR3nt: TGTGCCAGCAGCTTTGCAGGAACTAATGAAAAACTGTTTTTT
CDR3aa: CASSFAGTNEKLFF

v_gene: TRBV4-2
d_gene: TRBD2
j_gene: TRBJ2-7
CDR3nt: TGTGCCAGCAGCACTCGTAGCGGGAGGAGCTCCTACGAGCAGTACTTC
CDR3aa: CASSTRSGRSSYEQYF

v_gene: TRBV6-1
d_gene: NA
j_gene: TRBJ2-7
CDR3nt: TGTGCCAGCAGTGAAGCGGGTTACGAGCAGTACTTC
CDR3aa: CASSEAGYEQYF

v_gene: TRBV5-1
d_gene: NA
j_gene: TRBJ2-5
CDR3nt: TGCGCCAGCAGCGGCGGCGAAGAGACCCAGTACTTC
CDR3aa: CASSGGEETQYF

v_gene: TRBV28
d_gene: NA
j_gene: TRBJ2-7
CDR3nt: TGTGCCAGCATGGCCGGGGGCACATACGAGCAGTACTTC
CDR3aa: CASMAGGTYEQYF

v_gene: TRBV7-2
d_gene: TRBD1
j_gene: TRBJ1-2
CDR3nt: TGTGCCAGCAGGGACAGGGGGCTAAACTATGGCTACACCTTC
CDR3aa: CASRDRGLNYGYTF

v_gene: TRBV7-6
d_gene: TRBD1
j_gene: TRBJ2-2
CDR3nt: TGTGCCAGCAGCCCCTTGTACCGGGACAGGGGGATGAACGGGGAGCTGTTTTTT
CDR3aa: CASSPLYRDRGMNGELFF

v_gene: TRBV27
d_gene: TRBD1
j_gene: TRBJ2-1
CDR3nt: TGTGCCAGCAGGGGTGACAGGGGCGACTACTACAATGAGCAGTTCTTC
CDR3aa: CASRGDRGDYYNEQFF

v_gene: TRBV25-1
d_gene: NA
j_gene: TRBJ1-5
CDR3nt: TGTGCCAGCAGTGAATATAGCGGTAGCAATCAGCCCCAGCATTTT
CDR3aa: CASSEYSGSNQPQHF

v_gene: TRBV7-9
d_gene: NA
j_gene: TRBJ2-3
CDR3nt: TGTGCCAGCAGCTTAGCGCTGGGAAGCACAGATACGCAGTATTTT
CDR3aa: CASSLALGSTDTQYF

v_gene: TRBV5-1
d_gene: NA
j_gene: TRBJ2-1
CDR3nt: TGCGCCAGCAGCTACCGACAGCTCCTCTACAATGAGCAGTTCTTC
CDR3aa: CASSYRQLLYNEQFF

v_gene: TRBV9
d_gene: TRBD2
j_gene: TRBJ2-5
CDR3nt: TGTGCCAGCAGCGTAGGGAATTTAATAGCGGGAGGGGGAGGAGAGACCCAGTACTTC
CDR3aa: CASSVGNLIAGGGGETQYF

v_gene: TRBV28
d_gene: TRBD2
j_gene: TRBJ2-3
CDR3nt: TGTGCCAGCAGCTCGGCGGGGGAAGGGCCCACAGATACGCAGTATTTT
CDR3aa: CASSSAGEGPTDTQYF

v_gene: TRBV7-2
d_gene: NA
j_gene: TRBJ2-7
CDR3nt: TGTGCCAGCAGCTTAACCCCCAACCACTACGAGCAGTACTTC
CDR3aa: CASSLTPNHYEQYF